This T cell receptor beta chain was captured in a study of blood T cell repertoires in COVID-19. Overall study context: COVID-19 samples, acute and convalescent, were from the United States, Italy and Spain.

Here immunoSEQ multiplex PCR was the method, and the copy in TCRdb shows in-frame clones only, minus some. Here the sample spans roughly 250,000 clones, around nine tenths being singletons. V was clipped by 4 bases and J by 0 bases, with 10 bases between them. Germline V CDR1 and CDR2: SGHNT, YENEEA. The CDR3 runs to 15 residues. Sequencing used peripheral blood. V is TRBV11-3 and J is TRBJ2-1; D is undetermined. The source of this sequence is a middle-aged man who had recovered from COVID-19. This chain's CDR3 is CASSSRVSSYNEQFF. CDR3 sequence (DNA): TGTGCCAGCAGCTCCCGAGTGAGCTCCTACAATGAGCAGTTCTTC.